The clone carrying this T cell receptor (beta chain) was observed a handful of times. The antigen is unknown. The entirety of the isolated RNA underwent reverse transcription, so expressed TCRB transcripts were sequenced. Assay: immunoSEQ multiplex PCR; the TCRdb copy retains only in-frame clones and omits some. The data hold around 150,000 clones, with 8% to 9.5% observed a single time. The CDR3 runs to 15 residues. CDR1 is SGHTA and CDR2 is FQGNSA in the germline V gene. Trimming pared 5 bases from V and 6 bases from J, leaving 20 bases between. This specimen belongs to a study of beta chain features in type 1 diabetes. Study as a whole: The patient and healthy donor groups were comparable for age, gender and cell yields. Study findings and constraints: TCRB CDR3 length was moderately but significantly reduced in all four CD4+ subsets of Type 1 diabetes patients. A definitive answer on HLA type influencing TCRB rearrangement was not reached here. Patients and controls would be equally affected if PCR favored shorter templates.

Each of the CD4+ naive, central memory, regulatory and stem cell-like memory populations was sorted via CD45RO/CCR7/CD25/CD127/CD95/CD27. The TCR was taken from a woman between 18 and 29 years old with type 1 diabetes. This chain links TRBV7-2 with TRBJ2-7; D is possibly TRBD1 (6 bases). Sample: central memory CD4+ T cells from blood. CDR3 sequence reads: CASSPGAGAYVEQYF. Here the CDR3 DNA reads TGTGCCAGCAGCCCCGGGGCAGGGGCTTACGTCGAGCAGTACTTC.